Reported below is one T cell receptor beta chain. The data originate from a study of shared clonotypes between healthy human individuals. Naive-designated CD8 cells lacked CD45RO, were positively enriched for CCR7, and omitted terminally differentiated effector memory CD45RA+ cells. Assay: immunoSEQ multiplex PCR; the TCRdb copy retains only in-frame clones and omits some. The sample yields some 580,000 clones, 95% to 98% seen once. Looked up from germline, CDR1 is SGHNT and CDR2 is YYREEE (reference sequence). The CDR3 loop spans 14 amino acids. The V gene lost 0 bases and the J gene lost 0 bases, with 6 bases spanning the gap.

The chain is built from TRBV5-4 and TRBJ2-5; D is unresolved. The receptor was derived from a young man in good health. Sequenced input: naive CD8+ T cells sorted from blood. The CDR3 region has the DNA TGTGCCAGCAGCTTGGCTGCTAACCAAGAGACCCAGTACTTC. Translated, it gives CASSLAANQETQYF.